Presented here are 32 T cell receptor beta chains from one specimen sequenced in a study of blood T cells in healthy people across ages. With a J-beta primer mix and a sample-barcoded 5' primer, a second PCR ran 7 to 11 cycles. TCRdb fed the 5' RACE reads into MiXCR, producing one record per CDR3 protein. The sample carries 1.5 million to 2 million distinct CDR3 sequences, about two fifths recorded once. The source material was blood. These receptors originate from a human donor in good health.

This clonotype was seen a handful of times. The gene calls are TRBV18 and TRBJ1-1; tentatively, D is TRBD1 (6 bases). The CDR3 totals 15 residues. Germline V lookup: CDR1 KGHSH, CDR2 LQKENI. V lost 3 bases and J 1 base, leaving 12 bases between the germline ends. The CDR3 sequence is CASSPIRQENTEAFF. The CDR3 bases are TGTGCCAGCTCACCCATCAGACAGGAGAACACTGAAGCTTTCTTT.

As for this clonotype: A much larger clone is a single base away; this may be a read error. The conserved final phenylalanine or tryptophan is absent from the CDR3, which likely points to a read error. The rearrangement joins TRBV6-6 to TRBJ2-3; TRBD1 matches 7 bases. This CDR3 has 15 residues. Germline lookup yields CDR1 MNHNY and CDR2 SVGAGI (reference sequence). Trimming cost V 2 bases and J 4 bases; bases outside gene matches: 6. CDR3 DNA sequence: TGTGCCAGCAGTTACAACACAGGGGAACCAGATACGCAGTATGTT. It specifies CASSYNTGEPDTQYV.

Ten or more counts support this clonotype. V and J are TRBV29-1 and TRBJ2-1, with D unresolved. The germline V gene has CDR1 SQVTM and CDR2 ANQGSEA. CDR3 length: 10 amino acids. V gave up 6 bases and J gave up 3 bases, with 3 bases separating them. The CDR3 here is CSVVYNEQFF. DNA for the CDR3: TGCAGCGTAGTCTACAATGAGCAGTTCTTC.

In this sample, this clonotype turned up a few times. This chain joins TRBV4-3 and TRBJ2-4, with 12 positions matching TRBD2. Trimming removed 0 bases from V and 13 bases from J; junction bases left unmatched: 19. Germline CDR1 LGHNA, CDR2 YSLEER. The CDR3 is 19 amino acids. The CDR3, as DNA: TGCGCCAGCAGCCAAGATGTCTCGCGGTCTAGCGGGGGGGCCGATGAGCAGTACTTC. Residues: CASSQDVSRSSGGADEQYF.

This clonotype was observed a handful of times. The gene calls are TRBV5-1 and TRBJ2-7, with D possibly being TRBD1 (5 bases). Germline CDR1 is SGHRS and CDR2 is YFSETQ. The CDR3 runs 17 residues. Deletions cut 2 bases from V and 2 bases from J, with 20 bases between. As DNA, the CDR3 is TGCGCCAGCAGCTTATCGAAGACAGCCTTGGCCCCCTACGAGCAGTACTTC. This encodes CASSLSKTALAPYEQYF. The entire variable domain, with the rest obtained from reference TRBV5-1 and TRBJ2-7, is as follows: KAGVTQTPRYLIKTRGQQVTLSCSPISGHRSVSWYQQTPGQGLQFLFEYFSETQRNKGNFPGRFSGRQFSNSRSEMNVSTLELGDSALYLCASSLSKTALAPYEQYFGPGTRLTVT.

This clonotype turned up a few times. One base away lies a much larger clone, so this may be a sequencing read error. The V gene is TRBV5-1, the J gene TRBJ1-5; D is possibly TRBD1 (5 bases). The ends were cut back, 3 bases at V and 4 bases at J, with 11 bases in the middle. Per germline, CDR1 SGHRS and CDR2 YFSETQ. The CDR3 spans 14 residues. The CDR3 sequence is CASSWGTHNQPQHF. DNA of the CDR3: TGCGCCAGCAGCTGGGGGACCCATAATCAGCCCCAGCATTTT.

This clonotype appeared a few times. The CDR3 sequence: CASSGGQGYYEQYF. The CDR3 nucleotides read TGTGCCAGCTCAGGTGGACAGGGGTACTACGAGCAGTACTTC. The rearrangement uses TRBV18 and TRBJ2-7; 9 bases are a match to TRBD1. CDR1 KGHSH and CDR2 LQKENI come from the germline V gene. V shed 5 bases, J shed 3 bases, and the junction held 5 bases outside the gene matches. The CDR3 runs 14 residues.

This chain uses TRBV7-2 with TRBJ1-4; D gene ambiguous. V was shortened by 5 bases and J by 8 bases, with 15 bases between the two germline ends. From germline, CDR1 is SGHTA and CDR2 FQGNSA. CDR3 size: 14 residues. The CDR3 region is CASSIVTEGEKLFF. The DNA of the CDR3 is TGTGCCAGCAGCATAGTGACGGAAGGAGAAAAACTGTTTTTT.

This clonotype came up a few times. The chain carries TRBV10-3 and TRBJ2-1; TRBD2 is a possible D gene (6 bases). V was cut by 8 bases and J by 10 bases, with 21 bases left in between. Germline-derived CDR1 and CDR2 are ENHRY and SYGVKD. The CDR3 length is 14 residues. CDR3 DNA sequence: TGTGCCATCCAGGGATCAAACGGGGGAAGCGAGCAGTTCTTC. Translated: CAIQGSNGGSEQFF.

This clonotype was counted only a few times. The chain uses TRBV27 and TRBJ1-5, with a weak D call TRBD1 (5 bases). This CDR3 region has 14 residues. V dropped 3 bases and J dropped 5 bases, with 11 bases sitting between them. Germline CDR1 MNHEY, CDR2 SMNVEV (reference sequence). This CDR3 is CASSFWGGDQPQHF. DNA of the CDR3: TGTGCCAGCAGTTTCTGGGGCGGAGATCAGCCCCAGCATTTT.

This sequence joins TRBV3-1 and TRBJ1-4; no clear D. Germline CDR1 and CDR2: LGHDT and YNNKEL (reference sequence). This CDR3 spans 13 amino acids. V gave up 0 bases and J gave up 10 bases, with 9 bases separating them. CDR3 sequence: CASSQEGSGKLFF. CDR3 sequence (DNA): TGTGCCAGCAGCCAAGAAGGATCAGGAAAACTGTTTTTT.

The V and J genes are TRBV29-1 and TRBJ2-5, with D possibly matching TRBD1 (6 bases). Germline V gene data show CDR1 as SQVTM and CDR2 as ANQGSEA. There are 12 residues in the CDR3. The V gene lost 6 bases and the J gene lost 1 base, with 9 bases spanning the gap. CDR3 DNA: TGCAGCGTGGGGACACTCCAAGAGACCCAGTACTTC. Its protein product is CSVGTLQETQYF.

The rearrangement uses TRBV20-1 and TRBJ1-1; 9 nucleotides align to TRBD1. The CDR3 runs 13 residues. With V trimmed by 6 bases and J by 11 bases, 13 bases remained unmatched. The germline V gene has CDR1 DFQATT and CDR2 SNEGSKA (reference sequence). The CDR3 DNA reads TGCAGTGCCCGGGGACAGGGAAAAATTAGGGCTTTCTTT. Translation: CSARGQGKIRAFF.

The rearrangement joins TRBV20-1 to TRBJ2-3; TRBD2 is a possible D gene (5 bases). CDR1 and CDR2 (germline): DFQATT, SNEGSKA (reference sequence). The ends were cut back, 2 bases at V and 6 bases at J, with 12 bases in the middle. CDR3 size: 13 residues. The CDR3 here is CSARTVPGDTQYF. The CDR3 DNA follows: TGCAGTGCTAGAACAGTACCGGGGGATACGCAGTATTTT.

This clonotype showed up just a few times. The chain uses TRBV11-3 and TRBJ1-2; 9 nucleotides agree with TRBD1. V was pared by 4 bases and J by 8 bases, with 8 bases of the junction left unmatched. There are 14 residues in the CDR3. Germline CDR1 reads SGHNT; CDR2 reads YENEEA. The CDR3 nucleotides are TGTGCCAGCAGCTCGGACAGGGGAATTGAGGGCTACACCTTC. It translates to CASSSDRGIEGYTF.

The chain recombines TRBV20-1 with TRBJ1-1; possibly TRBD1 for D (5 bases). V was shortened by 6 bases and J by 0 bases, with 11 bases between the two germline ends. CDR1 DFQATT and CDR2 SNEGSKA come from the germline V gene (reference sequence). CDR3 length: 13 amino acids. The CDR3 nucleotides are TGCAGTGCCCCGGGACGGATGAACACTGAAGCTTTCTTT. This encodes CSAPGRMNTEAFF.

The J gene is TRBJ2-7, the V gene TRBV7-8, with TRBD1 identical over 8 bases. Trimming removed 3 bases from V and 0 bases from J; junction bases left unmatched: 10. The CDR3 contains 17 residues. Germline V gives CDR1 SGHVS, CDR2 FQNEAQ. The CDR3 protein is CASSFSGTGLTSYEQYF. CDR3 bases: TGTGCCAGCAGCTTCTCCGGGACAGGTTTGACCTCCTACGAGCAGTACTTC.

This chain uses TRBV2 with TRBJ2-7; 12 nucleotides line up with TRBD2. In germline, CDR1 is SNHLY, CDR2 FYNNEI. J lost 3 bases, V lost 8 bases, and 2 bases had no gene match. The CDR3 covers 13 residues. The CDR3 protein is CASLAGGIYEQYF. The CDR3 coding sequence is TGTGCCAGCCTAGCGGGGGGGATCTACGAGCAGTACTTC.

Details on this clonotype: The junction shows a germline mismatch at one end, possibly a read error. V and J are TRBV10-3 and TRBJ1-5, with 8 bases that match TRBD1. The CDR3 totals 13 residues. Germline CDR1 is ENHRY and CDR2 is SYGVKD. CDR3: CAIRTGAGQPQRF. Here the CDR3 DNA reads TGTGCCATCAGGACAGGGGCAGGGCAGCCCCAGCGTTTT.

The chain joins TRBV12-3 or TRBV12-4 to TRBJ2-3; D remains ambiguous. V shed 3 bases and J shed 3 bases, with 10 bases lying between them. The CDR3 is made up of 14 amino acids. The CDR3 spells CASSFMGLTDTQYF. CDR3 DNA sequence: TGTGCCAGCAGTTTCATGGGTCTTACAGATACGCAGTATTTT.

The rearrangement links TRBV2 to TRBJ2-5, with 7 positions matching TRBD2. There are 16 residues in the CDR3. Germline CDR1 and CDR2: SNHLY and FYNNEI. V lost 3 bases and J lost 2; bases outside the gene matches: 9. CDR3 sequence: CASSDRATGGQETQYF. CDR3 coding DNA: TGTGCCAGCAGTGATCGGGCCACCGGGGGGCAAGAGACCCAGTACTTC.

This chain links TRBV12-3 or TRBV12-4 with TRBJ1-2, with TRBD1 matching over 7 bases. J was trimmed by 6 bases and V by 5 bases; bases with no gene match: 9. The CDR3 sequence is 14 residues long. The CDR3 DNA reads TGTGCCAGCAGTATCCTACAGGGGTTAAATGGCTACACCTTC. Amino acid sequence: CASSILQGLNGYTF.

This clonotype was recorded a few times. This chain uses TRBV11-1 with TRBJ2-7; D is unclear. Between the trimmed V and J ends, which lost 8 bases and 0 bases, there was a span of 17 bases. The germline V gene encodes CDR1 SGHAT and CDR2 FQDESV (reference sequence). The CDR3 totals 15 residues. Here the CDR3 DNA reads TGTGCCAGCGAGAAAGGGCGCGGAGTCTCCTACGAGCAGTACTTC. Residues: CASEKGRGVSYEQYF.

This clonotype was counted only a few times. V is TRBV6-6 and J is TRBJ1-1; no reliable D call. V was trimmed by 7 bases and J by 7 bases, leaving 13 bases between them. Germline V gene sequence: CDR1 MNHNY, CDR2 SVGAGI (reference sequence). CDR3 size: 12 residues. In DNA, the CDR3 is TGTGCCAGCACCCAAAGGTACGGTGAAGCTTTCTTT. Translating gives CASTQRYGEAFF.

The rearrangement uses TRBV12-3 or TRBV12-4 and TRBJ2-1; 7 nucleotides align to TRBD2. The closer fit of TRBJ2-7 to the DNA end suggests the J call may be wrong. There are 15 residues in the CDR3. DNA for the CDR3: TGTGCCAGCCACCCTCGGGACTACTCCTACAATGAGCAGTACTTC. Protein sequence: CASHPRDYSYNEQYF.

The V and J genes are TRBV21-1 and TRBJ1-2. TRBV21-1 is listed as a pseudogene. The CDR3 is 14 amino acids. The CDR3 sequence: CASSPTESNYGYTF. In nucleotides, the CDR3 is TGTGCCAGCAGCCCGACGGAATCTAACTATGGCTACACCTTC.

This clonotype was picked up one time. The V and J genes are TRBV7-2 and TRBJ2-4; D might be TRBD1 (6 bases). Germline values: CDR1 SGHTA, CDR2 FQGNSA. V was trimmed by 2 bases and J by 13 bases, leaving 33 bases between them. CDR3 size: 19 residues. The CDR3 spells CASSLRTRWGPHHHNEQYF. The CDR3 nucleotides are TGTGCCAGCAGCTTACGAACGAGGTGGGGGCCCCATCACCACAATGAGCAGTACTTC. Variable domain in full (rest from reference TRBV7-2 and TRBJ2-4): GAGVSQSPSNKVTEKGKDVELRCDPISGHTALYWYRQSLGQGLEFLIYFQGNSAPDKSGLPSDRFSAERTGGSVSTLTIQRTQQEDSAVYLCASSLRTRWGPHHHNEQYFGAGTRLSVL.

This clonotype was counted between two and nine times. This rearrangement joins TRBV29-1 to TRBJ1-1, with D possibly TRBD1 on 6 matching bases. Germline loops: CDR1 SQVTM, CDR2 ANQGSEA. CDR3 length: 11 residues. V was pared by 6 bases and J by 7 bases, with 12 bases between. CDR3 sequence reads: CSVGQFGEAFF. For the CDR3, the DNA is TGCAGCGTAGGACAGTTCGGTGAAGCTTTCTTT. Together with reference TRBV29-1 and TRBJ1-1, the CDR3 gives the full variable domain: SAVISQKPSRDICQRGTSLTIQCQVDSQVTMMFWYRQQPGQSLTLIATANQGSEATYESGFVIDKFPISRPNLTFSTLTVSNMSPEDSSIYLCSVGQFGEAFFGQGTRLTVV.

The CDR3 is CASSYTGLAGGGYSEQFF. CDR3 DNA: TGTGCCAGCAGTTACACGGGACTAGCGGGGGGAGGTTATAGTGAGCAGTTCTTC. The chain links TRBV6-2 or TRBV6-3 to TRBJ2-1; 15 bases align to TRBD2. Germline loops: CDR1 MNHEY, CDR2 SVGEGT. V lost 2 bases to trimming and J lost 9 bases; unmatched junction nucleotides: 11. This CDR3 is built from 18 residues.

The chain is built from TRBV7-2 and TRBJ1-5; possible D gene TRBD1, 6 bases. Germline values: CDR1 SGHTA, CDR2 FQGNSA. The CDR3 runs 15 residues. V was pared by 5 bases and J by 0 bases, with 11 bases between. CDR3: CASSPEGVSNQPQHF. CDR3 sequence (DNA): TGTGCCAGCAGCCCAGAGGGGGTTAGCAATCAGCCCCAGCATTTT.

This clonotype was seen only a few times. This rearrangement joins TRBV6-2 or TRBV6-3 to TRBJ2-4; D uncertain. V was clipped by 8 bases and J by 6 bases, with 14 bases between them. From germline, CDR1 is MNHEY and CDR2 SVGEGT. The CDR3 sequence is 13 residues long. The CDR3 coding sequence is TGTGCCAGCTTTAAGACGGATTCAAACATTCAGTACTTC. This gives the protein CASFKTDSNIQYF.

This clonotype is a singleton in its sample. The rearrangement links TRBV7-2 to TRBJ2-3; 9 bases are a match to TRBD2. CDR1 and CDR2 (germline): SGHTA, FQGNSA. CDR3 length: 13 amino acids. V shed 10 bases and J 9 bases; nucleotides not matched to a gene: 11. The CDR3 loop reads CATGGGGARTQYF. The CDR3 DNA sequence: TGTGCCACCGGAGGCGGGGGGGCCCGGACGCAGTATTTT. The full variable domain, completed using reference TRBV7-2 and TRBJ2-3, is GAGVSQSPSNKVTEKGKDVELRCDPISGHTALYWYRQSLGQGLEFLIYFQGNSAPDKSGLPSDRFSAERTGGSVSTLTIQRTQQEDSAVYLCATGGGGARTQYFGPGTRLTVL.